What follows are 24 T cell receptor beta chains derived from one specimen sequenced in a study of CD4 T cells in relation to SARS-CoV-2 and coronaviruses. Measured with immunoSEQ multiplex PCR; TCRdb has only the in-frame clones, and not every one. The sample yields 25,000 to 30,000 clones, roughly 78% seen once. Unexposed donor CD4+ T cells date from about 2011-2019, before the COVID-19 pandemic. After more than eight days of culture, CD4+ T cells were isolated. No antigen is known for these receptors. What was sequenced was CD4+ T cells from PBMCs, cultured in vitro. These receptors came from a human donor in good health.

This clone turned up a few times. DNA for the CDR3: TGTGCCATCAAGCAGGGGGCTGATGGCTACACCTTC. This encodes CAIKQGADGYTF. This chain joins TRBV10-3 and TRBJ1-2; 8 bases are shared with TRBD1. Germline CDR1 ENHRY, CDR2 SYGVKD. Losses at the gene ends were 7 bases for V and 6 bases for J; bases not matched to a gene: 4. The CDR3 loop spans 12 amino acids.

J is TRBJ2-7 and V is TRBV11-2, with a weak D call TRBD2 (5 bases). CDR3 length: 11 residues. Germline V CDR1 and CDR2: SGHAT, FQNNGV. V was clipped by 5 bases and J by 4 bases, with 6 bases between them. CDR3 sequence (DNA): TGTGCCAGCAGCCCGGGGTACGAGCAGTACTTC. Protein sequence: CASSPGYEQYF.

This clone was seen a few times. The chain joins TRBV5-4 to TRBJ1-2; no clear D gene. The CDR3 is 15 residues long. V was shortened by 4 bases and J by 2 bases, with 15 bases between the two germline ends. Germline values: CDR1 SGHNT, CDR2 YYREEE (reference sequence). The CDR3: CASSPSGFINYGYTF. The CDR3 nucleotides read TGTGCCAGCAGCCCCTCGGGATTTATCAACTATGGCTACACCTTC.

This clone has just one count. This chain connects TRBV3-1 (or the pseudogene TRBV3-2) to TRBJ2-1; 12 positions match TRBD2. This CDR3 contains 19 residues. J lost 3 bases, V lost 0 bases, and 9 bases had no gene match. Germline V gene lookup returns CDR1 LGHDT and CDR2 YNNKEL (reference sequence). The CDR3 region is CASSQDLLAGGLGYNEQFF. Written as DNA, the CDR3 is TGTGCCAGCAGCCAAGATCTCCTAGCGGGGGGGCTAGGCTACAATGAGCAGTTCTTC.

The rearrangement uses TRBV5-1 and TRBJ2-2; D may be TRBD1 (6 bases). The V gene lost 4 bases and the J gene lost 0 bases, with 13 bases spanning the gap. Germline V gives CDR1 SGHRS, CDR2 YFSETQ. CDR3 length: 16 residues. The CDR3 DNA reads TGCGCCAGCAGCACCCGCAGGGGCGCGAACACCGGGGAGCTGTTTTTT. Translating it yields CASSTRRGANTGELFF.

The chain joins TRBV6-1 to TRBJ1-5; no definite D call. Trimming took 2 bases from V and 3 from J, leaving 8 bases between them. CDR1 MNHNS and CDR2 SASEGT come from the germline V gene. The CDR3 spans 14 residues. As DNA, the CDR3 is TGTGCCAGCAGTGAATTGGGGAACAATCAGCCCCAGCATTTT. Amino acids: CASSELGNNQPQHF.

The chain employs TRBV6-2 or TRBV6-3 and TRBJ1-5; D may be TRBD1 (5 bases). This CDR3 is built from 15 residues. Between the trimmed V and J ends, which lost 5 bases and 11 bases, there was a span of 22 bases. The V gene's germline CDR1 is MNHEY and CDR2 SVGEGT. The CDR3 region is CASSAGATRGWSQHF. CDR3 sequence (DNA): TGTGCCAGCAGTGCCGGGGCGACGAGAGGGTGGTCCCAGCATTTT.

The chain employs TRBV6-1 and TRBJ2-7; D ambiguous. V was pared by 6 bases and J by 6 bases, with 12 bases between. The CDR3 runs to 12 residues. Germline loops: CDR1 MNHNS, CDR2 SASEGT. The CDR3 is CASSKHLGEQYF. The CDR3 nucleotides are TGTGCCAGCAGCAAACACCTGGGCGAGCAGTACTTC.

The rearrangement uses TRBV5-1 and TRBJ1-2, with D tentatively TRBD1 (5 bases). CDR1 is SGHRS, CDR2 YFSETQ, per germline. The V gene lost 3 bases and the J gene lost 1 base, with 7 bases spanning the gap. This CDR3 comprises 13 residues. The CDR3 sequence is CASSSDNNYGYTF. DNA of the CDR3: TGCGCCAGCAGCTCGGACAATAACTATGGCTACACCTTC.

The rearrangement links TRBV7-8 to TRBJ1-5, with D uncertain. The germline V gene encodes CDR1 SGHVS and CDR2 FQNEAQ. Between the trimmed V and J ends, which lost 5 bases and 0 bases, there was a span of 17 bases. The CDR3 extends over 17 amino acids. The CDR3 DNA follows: TGTGCCAGCAGCCCCGAGGGCAGCTTCTATAGCAATCAGCCCCAGCATTTT. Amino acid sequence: CASSPEGSFYSNQPQHF.

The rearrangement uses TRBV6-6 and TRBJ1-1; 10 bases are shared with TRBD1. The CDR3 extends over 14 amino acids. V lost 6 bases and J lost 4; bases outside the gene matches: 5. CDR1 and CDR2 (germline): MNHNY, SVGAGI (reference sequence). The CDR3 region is CASRPGQGGTEAFF. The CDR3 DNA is TGTGCCAGCAGACCCGGACAGGGGGGCACTGAAGCTTTCTTT.

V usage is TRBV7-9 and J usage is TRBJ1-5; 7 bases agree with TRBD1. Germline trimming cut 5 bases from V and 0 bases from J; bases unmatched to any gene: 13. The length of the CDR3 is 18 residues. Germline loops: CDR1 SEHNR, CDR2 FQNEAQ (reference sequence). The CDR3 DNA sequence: TGTGCCAGCAGCGGAACCTGGACAGGACCATATAGCAATCAGCCCCAGCATTTT. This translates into CASSGTWTGPYSNQPQHF.

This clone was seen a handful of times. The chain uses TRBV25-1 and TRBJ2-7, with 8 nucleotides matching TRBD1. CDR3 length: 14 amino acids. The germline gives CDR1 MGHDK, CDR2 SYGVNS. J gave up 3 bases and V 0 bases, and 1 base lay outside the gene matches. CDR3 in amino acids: CASSEYGTGYEQYF. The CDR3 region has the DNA TGTGCCAGCAGTGAATATGGGACAGGCTACGAGCAGTACTTC.

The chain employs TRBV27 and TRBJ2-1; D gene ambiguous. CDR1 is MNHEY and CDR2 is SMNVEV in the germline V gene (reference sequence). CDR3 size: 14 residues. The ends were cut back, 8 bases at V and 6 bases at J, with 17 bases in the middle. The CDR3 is CASRSWGDTNEQFF. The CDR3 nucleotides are TGTGCCAGCCGCTCTTGGGGTGATACCAATGAGCAGTTCTTC.

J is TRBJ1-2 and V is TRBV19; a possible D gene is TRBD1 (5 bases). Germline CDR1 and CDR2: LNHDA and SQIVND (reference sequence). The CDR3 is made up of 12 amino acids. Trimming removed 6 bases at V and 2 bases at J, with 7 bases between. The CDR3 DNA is TGTGCCAGTAGCAGACAGAACTATGGCTACACCTTC. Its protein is CASSRQNYGYTF.

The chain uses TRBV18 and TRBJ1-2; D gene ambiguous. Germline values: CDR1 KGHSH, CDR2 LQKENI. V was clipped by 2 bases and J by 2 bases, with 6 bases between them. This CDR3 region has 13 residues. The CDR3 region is CASSPTGNYGYTF. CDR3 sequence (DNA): TGTGCCAGCTCACCAACGGGGAACTATGGCTACACCTTC.

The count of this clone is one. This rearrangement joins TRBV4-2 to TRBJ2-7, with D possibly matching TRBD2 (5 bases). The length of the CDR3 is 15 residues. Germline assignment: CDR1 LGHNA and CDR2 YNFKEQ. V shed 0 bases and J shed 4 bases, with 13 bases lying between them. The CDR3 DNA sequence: TGTGCCAGCAGCCAAGAGCGGGCTTGGGGTTACGAGCAGTACTTC. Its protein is CASSQERAWGYEQYF.

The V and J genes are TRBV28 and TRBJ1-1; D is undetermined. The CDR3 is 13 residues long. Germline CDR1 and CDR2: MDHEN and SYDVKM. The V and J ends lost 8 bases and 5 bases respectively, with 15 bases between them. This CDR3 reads CASAWGGRTEAFF. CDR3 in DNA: TGTGCCAGCGCATGGGGAGGGAGAACTGAAGCTTTCTTT.

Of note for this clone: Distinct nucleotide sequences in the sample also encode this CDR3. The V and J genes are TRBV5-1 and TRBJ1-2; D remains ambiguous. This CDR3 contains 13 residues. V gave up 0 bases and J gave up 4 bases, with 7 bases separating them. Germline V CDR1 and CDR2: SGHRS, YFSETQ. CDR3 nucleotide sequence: TGCGCCAGCAGCTTGGTTGCATCCTATGGCTACACCTTC. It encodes CASSLVASYGYTF.

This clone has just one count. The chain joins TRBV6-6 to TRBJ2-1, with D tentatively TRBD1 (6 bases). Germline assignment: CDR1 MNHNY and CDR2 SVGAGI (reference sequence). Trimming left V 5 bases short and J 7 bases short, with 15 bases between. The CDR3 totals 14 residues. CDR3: CASSPRTVPNEQFF. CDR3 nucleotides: TGTGCCAGCAGTCCACGGACAGTCCCTAATGAGCAGTTCTTC.

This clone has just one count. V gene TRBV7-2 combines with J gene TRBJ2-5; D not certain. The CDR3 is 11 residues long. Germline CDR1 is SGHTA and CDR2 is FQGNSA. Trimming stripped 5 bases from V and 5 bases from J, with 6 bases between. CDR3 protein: CASSTYETQYF. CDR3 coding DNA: TGTGCCAGCAGCACCTATGAGACCCAGTACTTC.

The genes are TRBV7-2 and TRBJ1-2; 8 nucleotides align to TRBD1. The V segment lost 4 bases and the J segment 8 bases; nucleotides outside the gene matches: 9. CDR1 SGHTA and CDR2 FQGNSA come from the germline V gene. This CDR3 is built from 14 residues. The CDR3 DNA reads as TGTGCCAGCAGCTCGACGACAGGGGCGGGAGGCTACACCTTC. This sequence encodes CASSSTTGAGGYTF.

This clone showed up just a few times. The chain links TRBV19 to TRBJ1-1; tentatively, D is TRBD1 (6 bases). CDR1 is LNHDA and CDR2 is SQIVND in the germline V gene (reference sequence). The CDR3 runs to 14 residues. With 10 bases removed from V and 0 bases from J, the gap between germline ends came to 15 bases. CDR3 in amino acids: CATTGPSMNTEAFF. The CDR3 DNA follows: TGTGCCACAACAGGGCCCTCAATGAACACTGAAGCTTTCTTT.

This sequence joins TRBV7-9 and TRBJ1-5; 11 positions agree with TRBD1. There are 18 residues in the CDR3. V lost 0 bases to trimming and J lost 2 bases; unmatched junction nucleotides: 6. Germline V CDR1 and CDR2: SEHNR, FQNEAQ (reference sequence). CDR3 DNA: TGTGCCAGCAGCTTAGCGTTTCAGGGACAGGGGGGCAATCAGCCCCAGCATTTT. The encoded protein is CASSLAFQGQGGNQPQHF.